Listed below are T cell receptor beta chains from one sample, sequenced in a study of cytomegalovirus exposure and HLA in healthy donors. TCRdb's copy holds only in-frame clones and misses some; the assay was immunoSEQ multiplex PCR. In the table there are 120,000 or so clones, about 72% of which are singletons. Sequenced: PBMCs. The receptors were sampled from a man aged 50-59 years in good health and CMV-seropositive. CDR3s leave out the opening cysteine and the closing phenylalanine or tryptophan. Each record gives: V gene, J gene, D gene, CDR3 protein. A D gene is named only where the DNA matches it firmly.

TRBV2	TRBJ2-5	NA	ASSEALGGGGETQY
TRBV7-9	TRBJ2-3	NA	ASSAPSGTSTDTQY
TRBV2	TRBJ2-7	NA	ASRAVNYEQY
TRBV15	TRBJ2-5	TRBD2	ATSRDLRGQY
TRBV13	TRBJ2-7	NA	ASSEGPRQRGEQY
TRBV2	TRBJ2-5	TRBD1	ASSFRTGGLGETQY
TRBV9	TRBJ1-4	NA	ASSVTGSEEKLF
TRBV6-1	TRBJ1-6	NA	ASSESITLH
TRBV10-3	TRBJ1-1	NA	AISRGPDTEAF
TRBV5-8	TRBJ2-5	NA	ASSPSRAQY
TRBV6-6	TRBJ2-3	NA	ASSYGGASTDTQY
TRBV5-4	TRBJ2-7	NA	ASSFRGIGEQY
TRBV2	TRBJ1-6	NA	ASRSGGNSPLH
TRBV30	TRBJ2-3	TRBD1	ALDREGDTQY
TRBV7-2	TRBJ2-1	TRBD2	ASSLLSGSSYNEQF
TRBV5-5	TRBJ1-1	NA	ASSLGQVNTEAF
TRBV5-1	TRBJ2-2	NA	ASSLEGFRVAGELF
TRBV6-5	TRBJ1-1	NA	ASTPHRQVNTEAF
TRBV28	TRBJ2-7	NA	ASSLGGFLSYEQY
TRBV4-3	TRBJ2-2	NA	ASSQQVPNTGELF
TRBV29-1	TRBJ2-1	TRBD2	SVDASGRRNEQF
TRBV10-2	TRBJ2-3	TRBD1	ASSGTTGATDTQY
TRBV5-1	TRBJ1-5	NA	ASSLMPREGQPQH
TRBV5-6	TRBJ1-1	NA	ASSMTWGPIVTEAF